This T cell receptor (beta chain) was identified in a study of neoadjuvant nivolumab and ipilimumab in lung cancer. V lost 7 bases to trimming and J lost 6 bases, with 16 bases between them. CDR3 size: 14 residues. Germline lookup yields CDR1 SNHLY and CDR2 FYNNEI. TCRdb's copy holds only in-frame clones and misses some; the assay was immunoSEQ multiplex PCR. This sample has a few thousand clones, with 90% to 95% found just once. The chain employs TRBV2 and TRBJ1-5; D is possibly TRBD1 (5 bases). The input for sequencing was blood, taken after neoadjuvant nivolumab, alone or with ipilimumab, at or shortly before surgery. This sequence was found in an adult with non-small cell lung cancer. Some clones in this sample may be carry-over from other donors' samples. CDR3 amino acids: CASKMREGTQPQHF. The CDR3 DNA reads TGTGCCAGCAAGATGAGGGAGGGGACTCAGCCCCAGCATTTT.